One sample yielded the 24 T cell receptor beta chains listed below, sequenced in a study of blood T cells in healthy people across ages. Primed by a sample-barcoded 5' primer and a J-beta primer mix, a second PCR proceeded for 7 to 11 cycles. Each CDR3 protein gets one entry after TCRdb re-called the 5' RACE reads with MiXCR. Of about 690,000 distinct CDR3 sequences in the sample, approximately 40% are singletons; the top ten hold about 32%. Source material: blood. The receptors come from a man aged 80 or over in good health.

The sample holds many counts of this clonotype. CDR3 coding DNA: TGCAGCGTTGCGGACACACCTGAGCAGTTCTTC. Its protein is CSVADTPEQFF. The J gene is TRBJ2-1, the V gene TRBV29-1, with D possibly being TRBD1 (5 bases). Trimming took off 4 bases at V and 9 bases at J, with 10 bases between the two ends. Germline V CDR1 and CDR2: SQVTM, ANQGSEA. This CDR3 is built from 11 residues.

This rearrangement joins TRBV27 to TRBJ2-3; 7 bases are shared with TRBD2. CDR1 MNHEY and CDR2 SMNVEV come from the germline V gene (reference sequence). The V and J ends lost 6 bases and 2 bases, in that order; junction bases with no gene match: 11. The CDR3 has 16 residues. The CDR3 region has the DNA TGTGCCAGCAGCTCCCTGGGGGGGAGACTCACAGATACGCAGTATTTT. Protein: CASSSLGGRLTDTQYF.

V is TRBV6-2 or TRBV6-3 and J is TRBJ1-6; D is undetermined. The CDR3 is 13 residues long. Germline V gene data show CDR1 as MNHEY and CDR2 as SVGEGT. V lost 5 bases to trimming and J lost 6 bases, with 8 bases between them. CDR3 nucleotide sequence: TGTGCCAGCAGTGCGAAGATTAATTCACCCCTCCACTTT. Its translation: CASSAKINSPLHF.

The chain has TRBV7-9 and TRBJ1-2; TRBD1 is a possible D gene (5 bases). Germline V gene sequence: CDR1 SEHNR, CDR2 FQNEAQ (reference sequence). The CDR3 contains 15 residues. Trimming pared 1 base from V and 3 bases from J, leaving 12 bases between. The CDR3 sequence: CASSLGTLQDYGYTF. DNA of the CDR3: TGTGCCAGCAGCTTAGGGACTTTACAGGACTATGGCTACACCTTC. Together with reference TRBV7-9 and TRBJ1-2, the CDR3 gives the full variable domain: DTGVSQNPRHKITKRGQNVTFRCDPISEHNRLYWYRQTLGQGPEFLTYFQNEAQLEKSRLLSDRFSAERPKGSFSTLEIQRTEQGDSAMYLCASSLGTLQDYGYTFGSGTRLTVV.

The sample holds a few counts of this clonotype. The chain couples TRBV12-3 or TRBV12-4 to TRBJ2-1, with D unresolved. This CDR3 has 15 residues. V lost 6 bases to trimming and J lost 5 bases, with 17 bases between them. The CDR3 protein is CASSPHLLLNNEQFF. DNA for the CDR3: TGTGCCAGCAGCCCCCATCTTTTGCTGAACAATGAGCAGTTCTTC.

This clonotype appeared once. A much more abundant neighbour one base away suggests this may be a read error. The chain recombines TRBV7-9 with TRBJ1-1; unclear D gene. The length of the CDR3 is 12 residues. CDR1 SEHNR and CDR2 FQNEAQ come from the germline V gene (reference sequence). CDR3 sequence: CAGSLTSTEAFF. Written as DNA, the CDR3 is TGTGCCGGCAGCTTGACTAGCACTGAAGCTTTCTTT.

This clonotype was detected a few times. V and J are TRBV25-1 and TRBJ2-1; D tentatively fits TRBD1 or TRBD2 (6 bases each). V was clipped by 4 bases and J by 7 bases, with 23 bases between them. Per the germline V gene, CDR1 is MGHDK and CDR2 is SYGVNS. This CDR3 has 17 residues. This chain's CDR3 is CASSALGAGRKPNEQFF. As DNA, the CDR3 is TGTGCCAGCAGTGCCCTGGGGGCAGGGAGGAAACCTAATGAGCAGTTCTTC.

The chain employs TRBV12-3 or TRBV12-4 and TRBJ1-3; D unclear. The CDR3 runs 12 residues. V was pared by 9 bases and J by 0 bases, with 6 bases between. DNA of the CDR3: TGTGCCAGTGTTGGCTCTGGAAACACCATATATTTT. This sequence encodes CASVGSGNTIYF.

A few counts support this clonotype. The chain joins TRBV5-1 to TRBJ2-3; the D is unclear. The CDR3 covers 15 residues. The germline V gene encodes CDR1 SGHRS and CDR2 YFSETQ. Trimming stripped 4 bases from V and 0 bases from J, with 12 bases between. This chain's CDR3 is CASSPGGKSTDTQYF. The CDR3 DNA sequence: TGCGCCAGCAGCCCCGGCGGCAAAAGCACAGATACGCAGTATTTT.

This clonotype was observed once. J is TRBJ1-1 and V is TRBV7-2; the D is unclear. There are 13 residues in the CDR3. Germline V CDR1 and CDR2: SGHTA, FQGNSA. The V and J ends lost 5 bases and 4 bases respectively, with 11 bases between them. The CDR3 DNA reads as TGTGCCAGCAGCACCCGGGTGGTCACTGAAGCTTTCTTT. Its translation: CASSTRVVTEAFF.

There are a few counts of this clonotype. The chain carries TRBV20-1 and TRBJ2-7; 10 nucleotides match TRBD2. Germline V CDR1 and CDR2: DFQATT, SNEGSKA (reference sequence). The trim removed 5 bases at V and 2 bases at J, leaving 6 bases unmatched. The CDR3 sequence is 14 residues long. The CDR3 region has the DNA TGCAGTGCTCCAGGACTAGCGGATACCTACGAGCAGTACTTC. Translation: CSAPGLADTYEQYF.

The table lists this clonotype with a few counts. The rearrangement uses TRBV24-1 and TRBJ2-4; D is tentatively TRBD1 or TRBD2 (7 bases each). Germline loops: CDR1 KGHDR, CDR2 SFDVKD. The CDR3 spans 14 residues. The germline V and J ends were trimmed by 5 bases and 4 bases, with 11 bases remaining between them. CDR3 DNA: TGTGCCACCAGTGGCGGGGGACAGAAAAACATTCAGTACTTC. Its translation is CATSGGGQKNIQYF.

V is TRBV14 and J is TRBJ2-3; TRBD2 agrees at 12 bases. CDR1 is SGHDN, CDR2 FVKESK, per germline. CDR3 length: 18 amino acids. J gave up 2 bases and V 4 bases, and 10 bases lay outside the gene matches. The CDR3 region has the DNA TGTGCCAGCAGCCTGCGACCGGGACTAGCGGGTCCCACAGATACGCAGTATTTT. It is translated as CASSLRPGLAGPTDTQYF.

This chain uses TRBV3-1 with TRBJ2-1; the match to TRBD2 covers 12 bases. The DNA matches TRBJ2-7 better at its end, which makes the J call doubtful. Germline V gene data show CDR1 as LGHDT and CDR2 as YNNKEL (reference sequence). CDR3 length: 17 amino acids. CDR3 protein: CASSQLWTSGKNNEQYF. The CDR3 bases are TGTGCCAGCAGCCAACTCTGGACTAGCGGGAAAAACAATGAGCAGTACTTC.

The chain is built from TRBV7-2 and TRBJ2-7; D is unresolved. V gave up 7 bases and J gave up 2 bases, with 15 bases separating them. Germline CDR1 SGHTA, CDR2 FQGNSA. The length of the CDR3 is 14 residues. CDR3 DNA: TGTGCCAGCACCACCGGAGCCATTACCTACGAGCAGTACTTC. Amino acids: CASTTGAITYEQYF. Looking up the rest from reference TRBV7-2 and TRBJ2-7 gives the full variable domain: GAGVSQSPSNKVTEKGKDVELRCDPISGHTALYWYRQSLGQGLEFLIYFQGNSAPDKSGLPSDRFSAERTGGSVSTLTIQRTQQEDSAVYLCASTTGAITYEQYFGPGTRLTVT.

This clonotype turned up a few times. The V and J genes are TRBV29-1 and TRBJ2-3; TRBD2 might be the D (5 bases). The V and J ends lost 8 bases and 2 bases respectively, with 17 bases between them. CDR1 is SQVTM and CDR2 is ANQGSEA in the germline V gene. The CDR3 loop spans 14 amino acids. CDR3 DNA: TGCAGCCTCGCAGAGGGCGCGTTCACAGATACGCAGTATTTT. This gives the protein CSLAEGAFTDTQYF.

The chain recombines TRBV7-2 with TRBJ2-3, with 10 bases aligning to TRBD2. The V gene end was trimmed by 2 bases and the J gene end by 4 bases; junction bases not matched to a gene: 15. The germline V gene encodes CDR1 SGHTA and CDR2 FQGNSA. This CDR3 has 19 residues. Written as DNA, the CDR3 is TGTGCCAGCAGCTTAAGTGGGGCTAGCGGGGGTCGCAGGTCAGATACGCAGTATTTT. As protein: CASSLSGASGGRRSDTQYF.

This chain uses TRBV11-2 with TRBJ1-4; TRBD1 might be the D (6 bases). Between the trimmed V and J ends, which lost 7 bases and 5 bases, there was a span of 14 bases. Germline lookup yields CDR1 SGHAT and CDR2 FQNNGV. CDR3 size: 14 residues. The CDR3 DNA follows: TGTGCCAGCACTCTGTCAGGGGCGAATGAAAAACTGTTTTTT. It is translated as CASTLSGANEKLFF.

This chain connects TRBV7-9 to TRBJ2-2, with D possibly called TRBD1 or TRBD2 (5 bases each). This CDR3 contains 13 residues. With 11 bases removed from V and 2 bases from J, the gap between germline ends came to 12 bases. Germline V lookup: CDR1 SEHNR, CDR2 FQNEAQ (reference sequence). The CDR3 sequence is CAPWGRNTGELFF. The CDR3 DNA sequence: TGTGCCCCCTGGGGGAGAAACACCGGGGAGCTGTTTTTT.

This clonotype turned up a few times. CDR3: CASSLASASVSYEQYF. DNA for the CDR3: TGTGCCAGCAGCTTGGCCAGCGCTAGCGTTTCCTACGAGCAGTACTTC. The rearrangement uses TRBV5-5 and TRBJ2-7; TRBD2 is a possible D gene (6 bases). V gave up 0 bases and J gave up 1 base, with 14 bases separating them. The CDR3 is 16 amino acids. From germline, CDR1 is SGHKS and CDR2 YYEKEE (reference sequence).

There are many counts of this clonotype. The chain uses TRBV7-9 and TRBJ2-7, with 8 bases aligning to TRBD1. Unmatched junction bases numbered 3, after V lost 3 bases and J lost 5 bases. The CDR3 loop spans 13 amino acids. Germline values: CDR1 SEHNR, CDR2 FQNEAQ (reference sequence). In DNA, the CDR3 is TGTGCCAGCAGCTTTTTACAGGGGGACGAGCAGTACTTC. Protein product: CASSFLQGDEQYF. Together with reference TRBV7-9 and TRBJ2-7, the CDR3 gives the full variable domain: DTGVSQNPRHKITKRGQNVTFRCDPISEHNRLYWYRQTLGQGPEFLTYFQNEAQLEKSRLLSDRFSAERPKGSFSTLEIQRTEQGDSAMYLCASSFLQGDEQYFGPGTRLTVT.

This clonotype appeared many times. The V call is TRBV7-2, the J call TRBJ2-5; D possibly corresponds to TRBD2 (5 bases). The ends were cut back, 2 bases at V and 5 bases at J, with 9 bases in the middle. This CDR3 has 13 amino acids. Germline-derived CDR1 and CDR2 are SGHTA and FQGNSA. CDR3 coding DNA: TGTGCCAGCAGCTTATTCGGGGTTGAGACCCAGTACTTC. Its protein is CASSLFGVETQYF. The entire variable domain, with the rest obtained from reference TRBV7-2 and TRBJ2-5, is as follows: GAGVSQSPSNKVTEKGKDVELRCDPISGHTALYWYRQSLGQGLEFLIYFQGNSAPDKSGLPSDRFSAERTGGSVSTLTIQRTQQEDSAVYLCASSLFGVETQYFGPGTRLLVL.

This clonotype was picked up a small number of times. The genes are TRBV7-2 and TRBJ1-1, with D possibly matching TRBD1 (5 bases). The CDR3 totals 15 residues. V was pared by 3 bases and J by 1 base, with 12 bases between. The germline gives CDR1 SGHTA, CDR2 FQGNSA. Here the CDR3 DNA reads TGTGCCAGCAGCTTCTTTGGGACTCAGAACACTGAAGCTTTCTTT. It yields the protein CASSFFGTQNTEAFF.

This clonotype was seen repeatedly, ten times or more. The chain uses TRBV24-1 and TRBJ2-1, with 15 bases lining up with TRBD2. V was clipped by 1 base and J by 8 bases; unmatched bases: 8. Germline V gene data show CDR1 as KGHDR and CDR2 as SFDVKD. The CDR3 is made up of 18 amino acids. CDR3 sequence: CATSDLPWTSGRADEQFF. CDR3 nucleotides: TGTGCCACCAGTGATTTACCTTGGACTAGCGGGAGGGCCGATGAGCAGTTCTTC.